One and the same sample provided the 5 T cell receptor beta chains below, sequenced in a study of blood T cell repertoires in COVID-19. Using immunoSEQ multiplex PCR, the repertoire was profiled, and TCRdb retains in-frame clones only, with some absent. In the table there are around 78,000 clones, 80% to 90% of which are singletons. Sequenced: peripheral blood. These receptors came from a man in his sixties or seventies with active or convalescent COVID-19.

The rearrangement uses TRBV28 and TRBJ2-5; TRBD1 matches 9 bases. Trimming removed 6 bases from V and 3 bases from J; junction bases left unmatched: 8. CDR3 length equals 15 residues. The V gene's germline CDR1 is MDHEN and CDR2 SYDVKM. Here the CDR3 DNA reads TGTGCCAGCAGCCCAGGGACAGGGCGAAAAGAGACCCAGTACTTC. This gives the protein CASSPGTGRKETQYF.

This chain uses TRBV11-1 with TRBJ2-7; 8 bases align to TRBD2. The CDR3 spans 16 residues. V dropped 4 bases and J dropped 2; count of bases not matched to a gene: 10. Germline V lookup: CDR1 SGHAT, CDR2 FQDESV (reference sequence). CDR3 protein: CASSSHRSGKAYEQYF. CDR3 DNA sequence: TGTGCCAGCAGCTCGCACCGTAGCGGGAAGGCCTACGAGCAGTACTTC.

This chain uses TRBV7-3 with TRBJ1-1; tentative D call: TRBD1 (6 bases). Germline V gene lookup returns CDR1 SGHTA and CDR2 FQGTGA. The CDR3 covers 15 residues. Trimming left V 5 bases short and J 6 bases short, with 19 bases between. As DNA, the CDR3 is TGTGCCAGCAGCCGGACATCAGGGGAGCTGTCTGAAGCTTTCTTT. Encoded protein: CASSRTSGELSEAFF. Using reference TRBV7-3 and TRBJ1-1 for the parts outside the CDR3, the full variable domain is GAGVSQTPSNKVTEKGKYVELRCDPISGHTALYWYRQSLGQGPEFLIYFQGTGAADDSGLPNDRFFAVRPEGSVSTLKIQRTERGDSAVYLCASSRTSGELSEAFFGQGTRLTVV.

This chain links TRBV28 with TRBJ1-4; TRBD1 agrees at 8 bases. The trim removed 4 bases at V and 9 bases at J, leaving 7 bases unmatched. The CDR3 has 14 amino acids. Germline CDR1 MDHEN, CDR2 SYDVKM. CDR3 sequence (DNA): TGTGCCAGCAGTTCCGGACAGGGATCGCAAAAACTGTTTTTT. Its translation is CASSSGQGSQKLFF.

The rearrangement joins TRBV2 to TRBJ1-4; 9 nucleotides match TRBD1. CDR1 and CDR2 (germline): SNHLY, FYNNEI. Losses at the gene ends were 2 bases for V and 11 bases for J; bases not matched to a gene: 6. This CDR3 has 14 amino acids. CDR3: CASSEQGQGYKLFF. In DNA form, the CDR3 reads TGTGCCAGCAGTGAACAGGGACAGGGCTACAAACTGTTTTTT.